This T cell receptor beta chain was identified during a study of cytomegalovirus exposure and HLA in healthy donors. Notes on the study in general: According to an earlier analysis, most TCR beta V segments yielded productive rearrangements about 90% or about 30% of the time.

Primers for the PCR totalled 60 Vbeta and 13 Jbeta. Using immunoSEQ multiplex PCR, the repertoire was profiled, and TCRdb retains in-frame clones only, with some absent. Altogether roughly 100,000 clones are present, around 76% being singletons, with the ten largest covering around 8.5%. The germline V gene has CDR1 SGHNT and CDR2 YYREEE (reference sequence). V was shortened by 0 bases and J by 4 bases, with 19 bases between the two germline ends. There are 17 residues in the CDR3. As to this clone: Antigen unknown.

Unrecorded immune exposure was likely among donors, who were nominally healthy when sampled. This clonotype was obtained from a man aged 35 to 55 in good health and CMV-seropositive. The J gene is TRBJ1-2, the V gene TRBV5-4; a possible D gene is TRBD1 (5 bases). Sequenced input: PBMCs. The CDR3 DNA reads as TGTGCCAGCAGCTTGGAGGCTGGGGAGGGGCAGGGCTATGGCTACACCTTC. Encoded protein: CASSLEAGEGQGYGYTF.